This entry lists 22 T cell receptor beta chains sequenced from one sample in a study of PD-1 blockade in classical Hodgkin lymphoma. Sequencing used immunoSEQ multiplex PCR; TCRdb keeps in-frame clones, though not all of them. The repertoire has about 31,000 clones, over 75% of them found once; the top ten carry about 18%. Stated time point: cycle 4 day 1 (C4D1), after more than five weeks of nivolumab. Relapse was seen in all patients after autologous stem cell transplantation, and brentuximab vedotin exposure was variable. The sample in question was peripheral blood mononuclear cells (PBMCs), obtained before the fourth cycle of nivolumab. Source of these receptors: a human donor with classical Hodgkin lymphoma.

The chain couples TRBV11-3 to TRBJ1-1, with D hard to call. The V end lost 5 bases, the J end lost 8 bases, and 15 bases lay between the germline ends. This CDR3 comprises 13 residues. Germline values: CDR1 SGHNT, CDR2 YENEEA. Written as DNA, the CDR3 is TGTGCCAGCAGCAAGCAGGACGGGAGGGAAGCTTTCTTT. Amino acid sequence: CASSKQDGREAFF.

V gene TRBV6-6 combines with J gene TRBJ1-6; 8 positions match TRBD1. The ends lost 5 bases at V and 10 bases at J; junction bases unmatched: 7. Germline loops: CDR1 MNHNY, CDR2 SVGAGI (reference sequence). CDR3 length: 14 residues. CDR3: CASSLQGAESPLHF. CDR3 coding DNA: TGTGCCAGCAGTCTTCAGGGGGCTGAATCACCCCTCCACTTT.

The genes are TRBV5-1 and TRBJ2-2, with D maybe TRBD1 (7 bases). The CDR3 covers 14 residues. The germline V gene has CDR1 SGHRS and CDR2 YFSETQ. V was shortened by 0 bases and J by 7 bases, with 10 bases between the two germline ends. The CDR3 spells CASSLGQGGGELFF. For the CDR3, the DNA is TGCGCCAGCAGCTTGGGACAGGGAGGCGGGGAGCTGTTTTTT.

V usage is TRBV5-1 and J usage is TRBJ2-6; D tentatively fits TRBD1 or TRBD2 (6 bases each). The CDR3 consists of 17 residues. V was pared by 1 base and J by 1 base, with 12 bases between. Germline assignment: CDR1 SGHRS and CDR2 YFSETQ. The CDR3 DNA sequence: TGCGCCAGCAGCTTGACCGGGGGCGCGTCTGGGGCCAACGTCCTGACTTTC. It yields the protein CASSLTGGASGANVLTF.

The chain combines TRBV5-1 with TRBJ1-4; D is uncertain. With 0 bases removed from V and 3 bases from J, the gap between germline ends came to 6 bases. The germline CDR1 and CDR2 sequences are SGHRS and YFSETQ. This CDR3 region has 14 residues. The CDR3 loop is CASSLGQANEKLFF. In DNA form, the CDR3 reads TGCGCCAGCAGCTTGGGGCAGGCTAATGAAAAACTGTTTTTT.

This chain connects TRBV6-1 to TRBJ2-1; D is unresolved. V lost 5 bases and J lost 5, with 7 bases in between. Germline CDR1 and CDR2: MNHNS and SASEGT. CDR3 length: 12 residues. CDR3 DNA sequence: TGTGCCAGCAGTTCCAACAACAATGAGCAGTTCTTC. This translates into CASSSNNNEQFF.

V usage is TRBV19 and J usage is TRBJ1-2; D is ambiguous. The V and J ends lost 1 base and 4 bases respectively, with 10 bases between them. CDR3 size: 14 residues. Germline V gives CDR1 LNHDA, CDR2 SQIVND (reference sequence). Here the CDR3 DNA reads TGTGCCAGTAGTATAGCCGGGGAGTTCTATGGCTACACCTTC. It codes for CASSIAGEFYGYTF.

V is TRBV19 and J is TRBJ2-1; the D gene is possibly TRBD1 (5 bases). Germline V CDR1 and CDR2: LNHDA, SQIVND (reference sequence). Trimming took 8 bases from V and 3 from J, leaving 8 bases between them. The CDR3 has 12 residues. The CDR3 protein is CASSGNYNEQFF. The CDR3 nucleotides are TGTGCCAGTTCAGGGAACTACAATGAGCAGTTCTTC.

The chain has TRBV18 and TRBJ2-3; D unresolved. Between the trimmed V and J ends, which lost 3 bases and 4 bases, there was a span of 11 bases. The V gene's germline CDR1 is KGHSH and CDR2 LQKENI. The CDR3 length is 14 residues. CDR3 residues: CASSPPGSSDTQYF. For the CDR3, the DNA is TGTGCCAGCTCACCTCCCGGCAGTTCAGATACGCAGTATTTT. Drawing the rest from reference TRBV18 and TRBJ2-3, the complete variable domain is NAGVMQNPRHLVRRRGQEARLRCSPMKGHSHVYWYRQLPEEGLKFMVYLQKENIIDESGMPKERFSAEFPKEGPSILRIQQVVRGDSAAYFCASSPPGSSDTQYFGPGTRLTVL.

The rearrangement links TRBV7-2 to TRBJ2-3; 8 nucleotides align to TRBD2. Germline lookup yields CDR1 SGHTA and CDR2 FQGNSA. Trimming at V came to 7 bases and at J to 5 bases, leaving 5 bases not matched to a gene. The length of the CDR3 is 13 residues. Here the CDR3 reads CASTAGGKDTQYF. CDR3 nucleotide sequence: TGTGCCAGCACCGCGGGGGGCAAAGATACGCAGTATTTT.

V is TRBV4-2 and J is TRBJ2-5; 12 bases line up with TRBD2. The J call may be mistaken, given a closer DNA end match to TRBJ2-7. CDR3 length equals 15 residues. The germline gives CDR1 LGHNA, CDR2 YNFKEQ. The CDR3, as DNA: TGTGCCAGCAGCCAAGCGACTAGCGGGGGTTACGAGCAGTACTTC. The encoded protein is CASSQATSGGYEQYF.

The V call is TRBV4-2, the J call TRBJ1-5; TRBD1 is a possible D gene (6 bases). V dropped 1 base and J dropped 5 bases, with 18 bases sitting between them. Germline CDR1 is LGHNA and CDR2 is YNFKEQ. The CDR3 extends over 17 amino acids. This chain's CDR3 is CASSQVASAGADQPQHF. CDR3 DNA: TGTGCCAGCAGCCAAGTCGCTTCGGCAGGGGCAGATCAGCCCCAGCATTTT.

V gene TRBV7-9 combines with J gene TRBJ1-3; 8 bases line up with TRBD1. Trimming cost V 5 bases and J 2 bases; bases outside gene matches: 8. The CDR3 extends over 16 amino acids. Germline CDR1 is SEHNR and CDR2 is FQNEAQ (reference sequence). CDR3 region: CASSPRTGSAGNTIYF. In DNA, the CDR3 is TGTGCCAGCAGCCCCCGGACAGGGTCAGCTGGAAACACCATATATTTT.

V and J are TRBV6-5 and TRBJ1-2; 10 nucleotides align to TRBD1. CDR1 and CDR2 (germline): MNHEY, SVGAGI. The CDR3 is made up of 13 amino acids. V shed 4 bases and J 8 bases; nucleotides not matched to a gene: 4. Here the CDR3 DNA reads TGTGCCAGCAGTTCCTCGACAGGGGGCGGCTACACCTTC. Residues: CASSSSTGGGYTF.

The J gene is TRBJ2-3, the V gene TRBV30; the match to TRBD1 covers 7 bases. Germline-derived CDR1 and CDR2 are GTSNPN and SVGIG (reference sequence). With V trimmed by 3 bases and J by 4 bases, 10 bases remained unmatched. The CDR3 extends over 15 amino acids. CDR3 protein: CAWSPGIQGADTQYF. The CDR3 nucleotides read TGTGCCTGGAGCCCCGGGATTCAGGGGGCAGATACGCAGTATTTT.

CDR3 region: CASSSTGYNEQFF. Here the CDR3 DNA reads TGTGCCAGCAGCTCGACCGGCTACAATGAGCAGTTCTTC. The V and J genes are TRBV5-8 and TRBJ2-1; D is ambiguous. CDR3 length: 13 amino acids. Trimming stripped 3 bases from V and 3 bases from J, with 7 bases between. CDR1 is SGHTS and CDR2 is YDEGEE in the germline V gene.

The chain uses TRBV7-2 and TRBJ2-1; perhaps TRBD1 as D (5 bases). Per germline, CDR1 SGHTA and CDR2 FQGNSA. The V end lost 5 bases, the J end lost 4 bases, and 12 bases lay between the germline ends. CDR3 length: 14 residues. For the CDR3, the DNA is TGTGCCAGCAGCCCAGGGTCGTCGTACAATGAGCAGTTCTTC. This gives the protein CASSPGSSYNEQFF.

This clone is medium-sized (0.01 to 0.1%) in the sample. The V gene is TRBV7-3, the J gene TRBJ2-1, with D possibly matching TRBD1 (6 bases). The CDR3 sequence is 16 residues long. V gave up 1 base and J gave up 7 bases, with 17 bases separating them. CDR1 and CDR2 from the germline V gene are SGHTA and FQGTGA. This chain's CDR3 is CASSLMGAGPANEQFF. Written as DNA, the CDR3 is TGTGCCAGCAGCTTAATGGGGGCGGGCCCGGCGAATGAGCAGTTCTTC.

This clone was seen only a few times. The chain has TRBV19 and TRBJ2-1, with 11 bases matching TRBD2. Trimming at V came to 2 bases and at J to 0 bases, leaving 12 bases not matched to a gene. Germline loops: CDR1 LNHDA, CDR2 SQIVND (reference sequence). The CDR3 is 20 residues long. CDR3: CASSINPGLAVRSSYNEQFF. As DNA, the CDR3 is TGTGCCAGTAGTATAAACCCGGGACTAGCGGTCCGGAGCTCCTACAATGAGCAGTTCTTC.

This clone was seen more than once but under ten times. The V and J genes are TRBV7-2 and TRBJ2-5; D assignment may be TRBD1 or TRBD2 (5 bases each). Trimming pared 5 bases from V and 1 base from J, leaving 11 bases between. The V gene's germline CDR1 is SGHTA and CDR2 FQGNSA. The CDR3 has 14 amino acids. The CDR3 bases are TGTGCCAGCAGCGGGGGTAGCTTCCAAGAGACCCAGTACTTC. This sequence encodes CASSGGSFQETQYF.

CDR3 region: CASSPTTGRNLYGYTF. The CDR3, as DNA: TGTGCCAGCAGCCCCACAACCGGGAGGAACCTCTATGGCTACACCTTC. The chain carries TRBV5-4 and TRBJ1-2; D gene ambiguous. Trimming cost V 4 bases and J 4 bases, with 20 bases left between them. Germline V gives CDR1 SGHNT, CDR2 YYREEE (reference sequence). The CDR3 loop spans 16 amino acids.

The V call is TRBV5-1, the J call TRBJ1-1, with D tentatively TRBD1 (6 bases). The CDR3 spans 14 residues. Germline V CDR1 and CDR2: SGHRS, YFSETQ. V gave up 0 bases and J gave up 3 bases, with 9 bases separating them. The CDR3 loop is CASSLEQGYTEAFF. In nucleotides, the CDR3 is TGCGCCAGCAGCTTGGAACAGGGTTACACTGAAGCTTTCTTT.